This TCR beta chain was found in a study of T-cell reconstitution after alpha-beta-depleted transplantation in children. For TCRbeta, the library was prepared with unique molecular identifiers. TCRdb passed the PCR reads through MiXCR, listing each CDR3 protein once. The sample carries 60,000 to 80,000 distinct CDR3 sequences, about 6.7% recorded once. From germline, CDR1 is MGHRA and CDR2 YSYEKL. Trimming left V 1 base short and J 6 bases short, with 7 bases between. CDR3 length equals 13 residues. This clonotype was seen a few times. The rearrangement uses TRBV4-1 and TRBJ2-1, with D unresolved. Source: PBMCs from the stem cell graft donor, taken from the stem cell graft. The receptor's source is a human donor who donated a stem cell graft to a child with acute lymphoblastic leukemia. CDR3 bases: TGCGCCAGCAGCCAAGTAGGCGGCAATGAGCAGTTCTTC. Protein product: CASSQVGGNEQFF.